In this sample, the clone carrying this T cell receptor beta chain turned up once. The data are from a study of blood T cell repertoires in COVID-19. Study summary: The United States, Italy and Spain were the sources of the acute and convalescent COVID-19 samples.

Clones were sequenced by immunoSEQ multiplex PCR, and TCRdb holds only the in-frame ones, with some missing. The data contain around 40,000 clones, 89% of them singletons. Germline V CDR1 and CDR2: MGHRA, YSYEKL. The CDR3 has 14 amino acids. Trimming shortened V by 1 base and J by 0 bases, and 7 bases separated the two germline ends. The TCR comes from a man aged 45-65 years with active COVID-19. This sequence joins TRBV4-1 and TRBJ2-7; D is unresolved. The source material was peripheral blood. Written as DNA, the CDR3 is TGCGCCAGCAGCCAAGTAGCAGCCTCCTACGAGCAGTACTTC. Encoded protein: CASSQVAASYEQYF.